Presented here are 32 T cell receptor beta chains from one specimen sequenced in a study of T cells in Graves' hyperthyroidism and ophthalmopathy. It was RNA transcripts that yielded the amplified TCR beta CDR3 regions. Using the HTBI primer set, a first-round RT-PCR was run on the TCR CDR3. TCRdb re-called the multiplex PCR reads through MiXCR, storing one row per CDR3 protein. The data show about 570,000 distinct CDR3 sequences, more than 45% seen once. The sequenced sample consisted of peripheral blood or thyroid tissue (not recorded which). Receptors originate from an adult woman with Graves' disease, either hyperthyroidism or ophthalmopathy (not recorded which).

The CDR3 nucleotides are TGTGCCAGCACTCTAGCAGGGGTCCACTACGAGCAGTACTTC. Protein product: CASTLAGVHYEQYF. The V and J genes are TRBV11-2 and TRBJ2-7; maybe TRBD1 (6 bases). This CDR3 is 14 amino acids long. Germline V lookup: CDR1 SGHAT, CDR2 FQNNGV. V was pared by 7 bases and J by 3 bases, with 16 bases between.

A few counts support this clonotype. This chain links TRBV2 with TRBJ2-2; D unresolved. Germline CDR1 and CDR2: SNHLY and FYNNEI. The V end was cut by 11 bases, the J end by 3 bases, with 7 bases between. The CDR3 runs to 11 residues. The CDR3 nucleotides read TGTGCCTGCTACTACACCGGGGAGCTGTTTTTT. Amino acid sequence: CACYYTGELFF. Filled out from reference TRBV2 and TRBJ2-2, the complete variable domain reads EPEVTQTPSHQVTQMGQEVILRCVPISNHLYFYWYRQILGQKVEFLVSFYNNEISEKSEIFDDQFSVERPDGSNFTLKIRSTKLEDSAMYFCACYYTGELFFGEGSRLTVL.

In this sample, this clonotype turned up many times. This rearrangement joins TRBV5-1 to TRBJ2-7; perhaps TRBD2 as D (5 bases). Per germline, CDR1 SGHRS and CDR2 YFSETQ. V was cut by 5 bases and J by 5 bases, with 17 bases left in between. The CDR3 contains 14 residues. The chain's CDR3 is CASSFDREYDEQYF. As DNA, the CDR3 is TGCGCCAGCAGTTTCGATAGGGAGTATGACGAGCAGTACTTC.

The chain combines TRBV3-1 with TRBJ1-1; D is ambiguous. The V gene's germline CDR1 is LGHDT and CDR2 YNNKEL (reference sequence). V dropped 1 base and J dropped 0 bases, with 6 bases sitting between them. The CDR3 is 14 residues long. CDR3 amino acids: CASSQGLVNTEAFF. The CDR3 DNA reads TGTGCCAGCAGCCAAGGGCTTGTGAACACTGAAGCTTTCTTT. The full variable domain, rest sourced from reference TRBV3-1 and TRBJ1-1, is DTAVSQTPKYLVTQMGNDKSIKCEQNLGHDTMYWYKQDSKKFLKIMFSYNNKELIINETVPNRFSPKSPDKAHLNLHINSLELGDSAVYFCASSQGLVNTEAFFGQGTRLTVV.

This clonotype was detected ten times or more. DNA of the CDR3: TGCAGTGCTGGAAGACGCCGGGACAGGGACTCGCGCAATCAGCCCCAGCATTTT. Translating gives CSAGRRRDRDSRNQPQHF. The chain couples TRBV20-1 to TRBJ1-5; 9 bases align to TRBD1. Per germline, CDR1 DFQATT and CDR2 SNEGSKA (reference sequence). With 5 bases clipped from V and 2 bases from J, the junction kept 16 bases outside the gene matches. This CDR3 contains 18 residues.

The chain carries TRBV5-1 and TRBJ1-6, with D uncertain. Germline loops: CDR1 SGHRS, CDR2 YFSETQ. The CDR3 totals 13 residues. The germline V and J ends were trimmed by 0 bases and 10 bases, with 8 bases remaining between them. CDR3 bases: TGCGCCAGCAGCTTGGTCGGGGTATCACCCCTCCACTTT. Its protein product is CASSLVGVSPLHF.

The rearrangement links TRBV5-1 to TRBJ1-6; D possibly corresponds to TRBD1 (6 bases). CDR1 and CDR2 (germline): SGHRS, YFSETQ. V was clipped by 4 bases and J by 7 bases, with 18 bases between them. The length of the CDR3 is 16 residues. CDR3 nucleotide sequence: TGCGCCAGCAGCCCTGGGGGCGGGAGGATGAATTCACCCCTCCACTTT. The encoded protein is CASSPGGGRMNSPLHF.

The CDR3, as DNA: TGTGCCAGCAGACCCCACAGGGAGGAAACTGAAGCTTTCTTT. Protein sequence: CASRPHREETEAFF. The chain is built from TRBV12-3 or TRBV12-4 and TRBJ1-1; D might be TRBD1 (6 bases). This CDR3 region has 14 residues. V was shortened by 6 bases and J by 5 bases, with 16 bases between the two germline ends.

The chain carries TRBV10-3 and TRBJ2-5; D might be TRBD2 (6 bases). Deletions cut 8 bases from V and 5 bases from J, with 18 bases between. Germline assignment: CDR1 ENHRY and CDR2 SYGVKD. This CDR3 region has 14 residues. CDR3 in DNA: TGTGCCATCCTTTCGGCGGGGATGATGGAGACCCAGTACTTC. This encodes CAILSAGMMETQYF.

The chain links TRBV9 to TRBJ1-2; D is undetermined. Germline V gene sequence: CDR1 SGDLS, CDR2 YYNGEE. The CDR3 sequence is 13 residues long. The ends were cut back, 3 bases at V and 5 bases at J, with 11 bases in the middle. CDR3 DNA: TGTGCCAGCAGCGAAGGGTACAGATATGGCTACACCTTC. Translation: CASSEGYRYGYTF.

CDR3 sequence: CSARDQDSEGGYTF. The CDR3 DNA follows: TGCAGTGCTAGAGATCAGGACAGCGAGGGGGGCTACACCTTC. The V gene is TRBV20-1, the J gene TRBJ1-2; tentatively, D is TRBD1 (6 bases). Trimming took off 0 bases at V and 8 bases at J, with 16 bases between the two ends. CDR3 length: 14 amino acids. CDR1 and CDR2 (germline): DFQATT, SNEGSKA (reference sequence).

The rearrangement links TRBV12-3 or TRBV12-4 to TRBJ1-2; no clear D gene. Trimming took off 4 bases at V and 8 bases at J, with 8 bases between the two ends. This CDR3 region has 11 residues. CDR3 region: CASSWPGGYTF. The CDR3 nucleotides are TGTGCCAGCAGTTGGCCGGGAGGCTACACCTTC.

This clonotype was picked up a small number of times. V is TRBV20-1 and J is TRBJ1-1; 8 bases match TRBD1. J lost 1 base, V lost 3 bases, and 13 bases had no gene match. This CDR3 has 17 residues. Germline V gene lookup returns CDR1 DFQATT and CDR2 SNEGSKA (reference sequence). The CDR3 nucleotides read TGCAGTGCTAGGTTAAACGGACAGGGCCGAGGGAACACTGAAGCTTTCTTT. Translating gives CSARLNGQGRGNTEAFF.

In its sample, this clonotype was seen a few times. The V and J genes are TRBV7-9 and TRBJ2-5; 8 bases match TRBD1. CDR1 SEHNR and CDR2 FQNEAQ come from the germline V gene (reference sequence). The V gene end was trimmed by 3 bases and the J gene end by 3 bases; junction bases not matched to a gene: 6. CDR3 size: 15 residues. CDR3 in DNA: TGTGCCAGCAGCTTCACCGGACAGGGAGAAGAGACCCAGTACTTC. Encoded protein: CASSFTGQGEETQYF. The full variable domain, rest sourced from reference TRBV7-9 and TRBJ2-5, is DTGVSQNPRHKITKRGQNVTFRCDPISEHNRLYWYRQTLGQGPEFLTYFQNEAQLEKSRLLSDRFSAERPKGSFSTLEIQRTEQGDSAMYLCASSFTGQGEETQYFGPGTRLLVL.

This clonotype has a count of ten or more. The genes are TRBV2 and TRBJ2-7; D gene ambiguous. The germline gives CDR1 SNHLY, CDR2 FYNNEI. CDR3 size: 11 residues. Deletions cut 6 bases from V and 5 bases from J, with 8 bases between. The CDR3 region has the DNA TGTGCCAGCAGGTATAGCAACGAGCAGTACTTC. Protein sequence: CASRYSNEQYF.

This clonotype was detected many times. The rearrangement links TRBV10-3 to TRBJ2-6; D may match TRBD1 or TRBD2 (5 bases each). The V end lost 8 bases, the J end lost 0 bases, and 14 bases lay between the germline ends. The CDR3 has 16 residues. The V gene's germline CDR1 is ENHRY and CDR2 SYGVKD. CDR3 DNA: TGTGCCATCTCGGGACGGTCAAACTCTGGGGCCAACGTCCTGACTTTC. Its translation: CAISGRSNSGANVLTF.

This clonotype was counted a few times. The DNA is left out, because the CDR3 cannot be placed on it with certainty; the CDR3 is given as TCRdb lists it. The rearrangement uses TRBV7-9 and TRBJ2-7; TRBD1 is taken as the D call from the table, unchecked against the DNA. Ends included, the CDR3 has 19 residues. CDR1 and CDR2 from the germline V gene are SEHNR and FQNEAQ (reference sequence). The CDR3 loop is CASSIYLCSVPVGAYEQYF.

This clonotype was found many times. V gene TRBV5-1 combines with J gene TRBJ2-7; tentative D call: TRBD2 (6 bases). Trimming pared 7 bases from V and 0 bases from J, leaving 17 bases between. CDR1 is SGHRS, CDR2 YFSETQ, per germline. The CDR3 has 15 residues. CDR3 sequence: CASRPMFGGSYEQYF. The CDR3 DNA reads as TGCGCCAGCCGTCCCATGTTCGGGGGCTCCTACGAGCAGTACTTC. The full variable domain, rest sourced from reference TRBV5-1 and TRBJ2-7, is KAGVTQTPRYLIKTRGQQVTLSCSPISGHRSVSWYQQTPGQGLQFLFEYFSETQRNKGNFPGRFSGRQFSNSRSEMNVSTLELGDSALYLCASRPMFGGSYEQYFGPGTRLTVT.

This clonotype has a count of ten or more. The genes are TRBV5-5 and TRBJ1-1; no clear D. Germline V gives CDR1 SGHKS, CDR2 YYEKEE (reference sequence). The CDR3 length is 17 residues. Trimming removed 2 bases from V and 2 bases from J, with 19 bases in between. The CDR3 region has the DNA TGTGCCAGCAGCTTATTAAACGTACCCTCCTTAAACACTGAAGCTTTCTTT. It translates to CASSLLNVPSLNTEAFF.

The V gene is TRBV12-3 or TRBV12-4, the J gene TRBJ1-2; 9 positions agree with TRBD1. V was clipped by 6 bases and J by 7 bases; unmatched bases: 9. CDR3 size: 14 residues. CDR3 protein: CASSSPDRGFGYTF. CDR3 DNA sequence: TGTGCCAGCAGCTCCCCGGACAGGGGTTTTGGCTACACCTTC.

Ten or more counts support this clonotype. The chain employs TRBV29-1 and TRBJ2-6; TRBD1 might be the D (5 bases). Per the germline V gene, CDR1 is SQVTM and CDR2 is ANQGSEA. Trimming pared 6 bases from V and 1 base from J, leaving 7 bases between. This CDR3 is built from 13 residues. The CDR3: CSVRQSGANVLTF. Here the CDR3 DNA reads TGCAGCGTCCGACAGTCTGGGGCCAACGTCCTGACTTTC. Supplemented by reference TRBV29-1 and TRBJ2-6, the full variable domain reads SAVISQKPSRDICQRGTSLTIQCQVDSQVTMMFWYRQQPGQSLTLIATANQGSEATYESGFVIDKFPISRPNLTFSTLTVSNMSPEDSSIYLCSVRQSGANVLTFGAGSRLTVL.

This chain uses TRBV4-1 with TRBJ2-7, with a weak D call TRBD1 (6 bases). The CDR3 runs 15 residues. Trimming removed 1 base from V and 6 bases from J, with 16 bases in between. The germline V gene encodes CDR1 MGHRA and CDR2 YSYEKL. CDR3 sequence reads: CASSQAPGVLGEQYF. CDR3 nucleotide sequence: TGCGCCAGCAGCCAAGCCCCAGGGGTTTTGGGCGAGCAGTACTTC.

This clonotype was observed many times. The chain has TRBV3-1 and TRBJ2-7; no reliable D call. This CDR3 has 14 amino acids. Between the trimmed V and J ends, which lost 1 base and 4 bases, there was a span of 11 bases. The germline V gene has CDR1 LGHDT and CDR2 YNNKEL (reference sequence). The CDR3 sequence is CASSQGLRSYEQYF. The DNA for the CDR3 is TGTGCCAGCAGCCAAGGGTTAAGGAGTTACGAGCAGTACTTC.

This clonotype was picked up many times. V gene TRBV19 combines with J gene TRBJ2-3, with D perhaps TRBD2 (6 bases). Germline V gene data show CDR1 as LNHDA and CDR2 as SQIVND (reference sequence). Trimming took off 6 bases at V and 1 base at J, with 14 bases between the two ends. This CDR3 contains 15 residues. CDR3 DNA sequence: TGTGCCAGTAGACCCCCGGGACTCCGCACAGATACGCAGTATTTT. Translating it yields CASRPPGLRTDTQYF.

This clonotype was seen many times. The chain couples TRBV6-1 to TRBJ1-5; 9 bases agree with TRBD1. With 5 bases clipped from V and 5 bases from J, the junction kept 10 bases outside the gene matches. The germline V gene encodes CDR1 MNHNS and CDR2 SASEGT. CDR3 length: 16 amino acids. DNA for the CDR3: TGTGCCAGCAGTCCAAGAGAGACAGGGGGGGATCAGCCCCAGCATTTT. Translation gives CASSPRETGGDQPQHF.

This rearrangement joins TRBV2 to TRBJ2-5; 11 bases map to TRBD2. The junction had 5 bases not matched to a gene; V was cut back by 9 bases and J by 5 bases. The CDR3 extends over 13 amino acids. Germline CDR1 and CDR2: SNHLY and FYNNEI. The CDR3 DNA sequence: TGTGCCAGGGGGACTAGCGGCGGGGAGACCCAGTACTTC. Translated: CARGTSGGETQYF.

This clonotype was recorded at least ten times. V gene TRBV28 combines with J gene TRBJ1-2; D gene unclear. The CDR3 extends over 16 amino acids. Per the germline V gene, CDR1 is MDHEN and CDR2 is SYDVKM. Trimming pared 3 bases from V and 0 bases from J, leaving 14 bases between. CDR3 bases: TGTGCCAGCAGTTTGTCGGGAACGGCGACTAACTATGGCTACACCTTC. Its translation: CASSLSGTATNYGYTF.

With regard to this clonotype: As the CDR3 is not closed by the conserved phenylalanine or tryptophan, this likely results from a read error. The DNA is omitted, as the CDR3 cannot be located on it reliably, and the CDR3 follows TCRdb's listing. The CDR3 sequence: CSASPGKDY. V usage is TRBV20-1 and J usage is TRBJ1-1; the D call TRBD1 from the table was never checked on the DNA. Germline lookup yields CDR1 DFQATT and CDR2 SNEGSKA (reference sequence). With termini counted, the CDR3 has 9 amino acids.

This clonotype came up many times. The CDR3 protein is CSARGTAYGYTF. CDR3 nucleotide sequence: TGCAGTGCCCGAGGGACAGCTTATGGCTACACCTTC. The V and J genes are TRBV20-1 and TRBJ1-2, with 7 bases identical to TRBD1. The CDR3 contains 12 residues. Germline V gene lookup returns CDR1 DFQATT and CDR2 SNEGSKA (reference sequence). Trimming took 6 bases from V and 5 from J; bases not matched to a gene: 6.

The chain joins TRBV15 to TRBJ2-7; tentative D call: TRBD1 (6 bases). This CDR3 has 15 amino acids. Trimming cost V 5 bases and J 4 bases, with 18 bases left between them. Germline loops: CDR1 LNHNV, CDR2 YYDKDF (reference sequence). This chain's CDR3 is CATSGPNKGEYEQYF. The CDR3 region has the DNA TGTGCCACCAGCGGACCAAATAAGGGGGAATACGAGCAGTACTTC.

This clonotype was seen at least ten times. This chain uses TRBV6-2 or TRBV6-3 with TRBJ2-7; a weak D match, TRBD2 (6 bases). With 7 bases removed from V and 5 bases from J, the gap between germline ends came to 21 bases. Germline loops: CDR1 MNHEY, CDR2 SVGEGT. This CDR3 region has 15 residues. The CDR3 region has the DNA TGTGCCAGCAACCGCGGGGCGGTTCGACTCGACGAGCAGTACTTC. Translation gives CASNRGAVRLDEQYF.

This chain links TRBV18 with TRBJ1-3; 7 nucleotides line up with TRBD1. Per the germline V gene, CDR1 is KGHSH and CDR2 is LQKENI. The CDR3 extends over 16 amino acids. V lost 3 bases, J lost 3 bases, and 8 bases stayed unmatched. CDR3 in amino acids: CASSPSTGRDGNTIYF. CDR3 DNA: TGTGCCAGCTCACCTTCGACAGGGCGGGATGGAAACACCATATATTTT.